This T cell receptor (beta chain) was found in a study of beta chain features in type 1 diabetes. General study points: It was not settled here whether HLA type affects TCRB rearrangement. Shorter TCRB CDR3s, moderately but significantly so, were found in Type 1 diabetes patients in all four CD4+ subsets. Short templates might get an advantage during PCR, and this would be equal in patients and controls.

As every portion of the isolated RNA was reverse transcribed, the sequencing read expressed TCRB transcripts. Assay used: immunoSEQ multiplex PCR; TCRdb lists only in-frame clones, some missing. The table has under 300,000 clones, roughly 14% seen once. About this clone: Its antigen remains unidentified.

Trimming took 5 bases from V and 2 from J; bases not matched to a gene: 5. There are 14 residues in the CDR3. Germline loops: CDR1 GTSNPN, CDR2 SVGIG (reference sequence). This clonotype was sampled from a man younger than 40 with type 1 diabetes. The sequencing input was naive CD4+ T cells from blood. The gene calls are TRBV30 and TRBJ2-2; 7 nucleotides align to TRBD1. This CDR3 is CAWGRQGNTGELFF. CDR3 DNA: TGTGCCTGGGGAAGACAGGGAAACACCGGGGAGCTGTTTTTT.